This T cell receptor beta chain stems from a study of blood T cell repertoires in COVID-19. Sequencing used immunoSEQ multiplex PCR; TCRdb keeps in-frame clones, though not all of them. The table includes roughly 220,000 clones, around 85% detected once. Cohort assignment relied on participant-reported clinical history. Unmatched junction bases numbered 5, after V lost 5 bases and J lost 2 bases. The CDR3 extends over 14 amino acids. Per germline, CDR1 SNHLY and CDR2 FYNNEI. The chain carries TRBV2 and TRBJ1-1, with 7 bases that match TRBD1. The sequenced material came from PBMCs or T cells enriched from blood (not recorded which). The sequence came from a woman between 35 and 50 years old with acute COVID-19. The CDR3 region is CASSRQGGNTEAFF. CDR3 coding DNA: TGTGCCAGCAGTCGACAGGGAGGTAACACTGAAGCTTTCTTT.